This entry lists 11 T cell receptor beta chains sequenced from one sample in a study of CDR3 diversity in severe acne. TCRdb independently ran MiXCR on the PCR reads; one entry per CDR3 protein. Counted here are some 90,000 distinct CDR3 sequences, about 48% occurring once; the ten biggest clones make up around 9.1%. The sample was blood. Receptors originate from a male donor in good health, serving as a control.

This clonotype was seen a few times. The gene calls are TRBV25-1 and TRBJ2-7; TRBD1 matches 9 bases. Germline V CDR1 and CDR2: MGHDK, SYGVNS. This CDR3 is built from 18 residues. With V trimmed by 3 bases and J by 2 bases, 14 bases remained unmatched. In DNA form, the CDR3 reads TGTGCCAGCAGTGATCGGACAGGGGTTCATATGGGGGCCTACGAGCAGTACTTC. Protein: CASSDRTGVHMGAYEQYF.

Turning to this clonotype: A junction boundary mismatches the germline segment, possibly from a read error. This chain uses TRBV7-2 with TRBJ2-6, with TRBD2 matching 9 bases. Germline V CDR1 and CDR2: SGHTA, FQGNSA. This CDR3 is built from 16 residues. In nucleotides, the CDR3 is TGTGCCAGCAGCTCAGCGGGGGGCGCGGGGGCCAACGTGCTGACTTTC. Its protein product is CASSSAGGAGANVLTF.

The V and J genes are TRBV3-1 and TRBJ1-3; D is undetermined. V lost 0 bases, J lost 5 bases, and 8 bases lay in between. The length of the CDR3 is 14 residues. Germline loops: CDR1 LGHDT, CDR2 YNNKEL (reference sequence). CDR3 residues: CASSQDSRRNTIYF. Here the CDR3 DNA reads TGTGCCAGCAGCCAAGATTCACGGCGAAACACCATATATTTT.

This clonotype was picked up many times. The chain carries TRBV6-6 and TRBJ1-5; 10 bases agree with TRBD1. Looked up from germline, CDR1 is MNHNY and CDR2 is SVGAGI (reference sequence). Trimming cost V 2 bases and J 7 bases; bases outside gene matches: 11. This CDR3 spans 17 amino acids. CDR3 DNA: TGTGCCAGCAGTTACGGACTCCGGGACAGGGGTGGACAGCCCCAGCATTTT. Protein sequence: CASSYGLRDRGGQPQHF.

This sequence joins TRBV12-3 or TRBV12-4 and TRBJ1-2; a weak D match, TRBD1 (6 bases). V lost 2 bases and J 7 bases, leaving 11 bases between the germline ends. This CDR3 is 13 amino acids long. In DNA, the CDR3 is TGTGCCAGCAGTTTAAGGGGGATTAGTGGCTACACCTTC. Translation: CASSLRGISGYTF.

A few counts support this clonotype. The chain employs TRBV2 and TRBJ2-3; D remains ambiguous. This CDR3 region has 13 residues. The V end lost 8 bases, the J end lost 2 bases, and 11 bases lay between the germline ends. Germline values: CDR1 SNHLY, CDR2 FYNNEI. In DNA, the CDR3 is TGTGCCAGCGGTTGGACCATCACAGATACGCAGTATTTT. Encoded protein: CASGWTITDTQYF.

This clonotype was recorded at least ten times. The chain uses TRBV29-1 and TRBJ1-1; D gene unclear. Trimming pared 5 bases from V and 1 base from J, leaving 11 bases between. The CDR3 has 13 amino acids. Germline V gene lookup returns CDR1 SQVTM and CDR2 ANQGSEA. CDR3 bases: TGCAGCGTTTTTAGCCGCGGGAACACTGAAGCTTTCTTT. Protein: CSVFSRGNTEAFF.

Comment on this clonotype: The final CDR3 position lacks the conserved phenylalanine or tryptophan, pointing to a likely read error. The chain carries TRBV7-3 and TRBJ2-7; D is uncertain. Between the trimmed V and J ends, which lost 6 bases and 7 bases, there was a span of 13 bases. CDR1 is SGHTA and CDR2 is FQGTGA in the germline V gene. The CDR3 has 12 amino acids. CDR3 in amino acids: CASSSTAREQYL. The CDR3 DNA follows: TGTGCCAGCAGTTCTACGGCGCGTGAGCAGTACCTC.

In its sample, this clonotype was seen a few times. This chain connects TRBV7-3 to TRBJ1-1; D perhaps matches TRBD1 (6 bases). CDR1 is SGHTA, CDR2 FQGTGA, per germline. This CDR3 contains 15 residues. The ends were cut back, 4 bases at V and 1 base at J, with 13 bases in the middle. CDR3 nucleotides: TGTGCCAGCAGCTCCGGCGGGACATGGAACACTGAAGCTTTCTTT. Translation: CASSSGGTWNTEAFF.

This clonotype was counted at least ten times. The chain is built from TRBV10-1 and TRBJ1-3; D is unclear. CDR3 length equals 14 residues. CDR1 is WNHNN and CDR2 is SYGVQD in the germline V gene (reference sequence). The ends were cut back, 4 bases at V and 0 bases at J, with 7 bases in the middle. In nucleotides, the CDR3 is TGCGCCAGCAGTGCCGGCTCCTCTGGAAACACCATATATTTT. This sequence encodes CASSAGSSGNTIYF.

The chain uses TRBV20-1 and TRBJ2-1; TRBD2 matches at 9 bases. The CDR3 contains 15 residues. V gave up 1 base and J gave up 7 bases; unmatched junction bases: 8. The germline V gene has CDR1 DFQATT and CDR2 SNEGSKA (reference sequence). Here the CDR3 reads CSARAGSGGTNEQFF. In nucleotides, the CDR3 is TGCAGTGCTAGAGCCGGTAGCGGGGGTACGAATGAGCAGTTCTTC.